These T cell receptor beta chains were read from a single sample in a study of T cells in Graves' hyperthyroidism and ophthalmopathy. TCRdb independently ran MiXCR on the multiplex PCR reads; one entry per CDR3 protein. The table records fewer than 850,000 distinct CDR3 sequences, 15% to 20% of them present only once. Sequences were obtained from blood. The receptors derive from a man aged 50 to 60 with Graves' hyperthyroidism. Each CDR3 is given with its conserved first and last residue. Each record gives: J gene, CDR3 length, V gene, CDR3 protein.

j_gene: TRBJ1-1
len: 14
v_gene: TRBV6-2/TRBV6-3
CDR3aa: CASALTVGRTEAFF

j_gene: TRBJ1-4
len: 15
v_gene: TRBV11-2
CDR3aa: CASTRYSSPNEKLFF

j_gene: TRBJ2-7
len: 16
v_gene: TRBV4-1
CDR3aa: CASSQEDRVGAYEQYF

j_gene: TRBJ2-1
len: 14
v_gene: TRBV18
CDR3aa: CASSQTQGNNEQFF

j_gene: TRBJ2-7
len: 13
v_gene: TRBV6-1
CDR3aa: CASTGGITYEQYF

j_gene: TRBJ2-3
len: 18
v_gene: TRBV20-1
CDR3aa: CSARDSPIQRGPTDTQYF

j_gene: TRBJ2-7
len: 18
v_gene: TRBV6-2/TRBV6-3
CDR3aa: CASSYSKLAGGSSYEQYF

j_gene: TRBJ2-5
len: 13
v_gene: TRBV5-1
CDR3aa: CASRAGYQETQYF

j_gene: TRBJ1-1
len: 11
v_gene: TRBV29-1
CDR3aa: CSVELQSEAFF

j_gene: TRBJ2-3
len: 15
v_gene: TRBV15
CDR3aa: CATSSPTERTDTQYF

j_gene: TRBJ1-1
len: 16
v_gene: TRBV6-9
CDR3aa: CASSYGRDRGNTEAFF

j_gene: TRBJ2-3
len: 18
v_gene: TRBV14
CDR3aa: CASSQEPMSSGITDTQYF

j_gene: TRBJ1-6
len: 15
v_gene: TRBV7-9
CDR3aa: CASSFTGGNNSPLHF

j_gene: TRBJ2-7
len: 14
v_gene: TRBV28
CDR3aa: CASSFVTENYEQYF

j_gene: TRBJ2-3
len: 14
v_gene: TRBV20-1
CDR3aa: CSARASIGTDTQYF

j_gene: TRBJ1-2
len: 13
v_gene: TRBV6-2/TRBV6-3
CDR3aa: CASSDSRIYGYTF